The sample holds one count of the clone carrying this T cell receptor (beta chain). The entry originates in a study of blood T cell dynamics during melanoma immunotherapy. Indicated time point: pre-treatment baseline. Sequencing was performed with immunoSEQ multiplex PCR; in TCRdb, only in-frame clones are kept and a portion is missing. This table holds roughly 9,700 clones, around 87% found once. Germline CDR1 and CDR2: SGHRS and YFSETQ. The length of the CDR3 is 18 residues. Unmatched junction bases numbered 10, after V lost 0 bases and J lost 4 bases. The receptor was derived from a human donor with melanoma. This chain connects TRBV5-1 to TRBJ2-2; 9 nucleotides agree with TRBD1. The input for sequencing was blood, taken from a patient treated with checkpoint blockade. The CDR3 nucleotides are TGCGCCAGCAGCTTGGCCGGGACAGGGCTGTTAGGCACCGGGGAGCTGTTTTTT. Its protein product is CASSLAGTGLLGTGELFF. The variable domain in full, completed from reference TRBV5-1 and TRBJ2-2, reads KAGVTQTPRYLIKTRGQQVTLSCSPISGHRSVSWYQQTPGQGLQFLFEYFSETQRNKGNFPGRFSGRQFSNSRSEMNVSTLELGDSALYLCASSLAGTGLLGTGELFFGEGSRLTVL.